This T cell receptor beta chain was identified during a study of blood T cell repertoires in COVID-19. Using immunoSEQ multiplex PCR, the repertoire was profiled, and TCRdb retains in-frame clones only, with some absent. The sample includes approximately 170,000 clones, approximately 87% of them seen just once. Trimming shortened V by 2 bases and J by 0 bases, and 7 bases separated the two germline ends. The CDR3 is made up of 14 amino acids. CDR1 and CDR2 from the germline V gene are LNHDA and SQIVND (reference sequence). This chain joins TRBV19 and TRBJ1-1; no definite D call. This receptor was taken from a woman aged 70-85 years with acute or convalescent COVID-19. The sequencing input was peripheral blood. The CDR3 DNA is TGTGCCAGTAGTATAACCGGGATGAACACTGAAGCTTTCTTT. Encoded protein: CASSITGMNTEAFF.